Each of the 28 T cell receptor beta chains below was sequenced from the same sample in a study of T cell repertoires in cytomegalovirus infection. TCRdb fed the reads into MiXCR, producing one record per CDR3 protein. The top ten hold roughly a quarter of the sample, which has fewer than 550,000 distinct CDR3 sequences, approximately 16% seen once. Sequenced input: CD8+ T cells from PBMCs. Receptors originate from a human donor in good health (CMV status not recorded). Some clones in this sample may be carry-over from other donors' samples.

This clonotype has only a few counts. The chain uses TRBV11-2 and TRBJ2-2, with a tentative D call TRBD2 (6 bases). V was trimmed by 6 bases and J by 3 bases, leaving 14 bases between them. Per germline, CDR1 SGHAT and CDR2 FQNNGV. CDR3 size: 15 residues. The DNA for the CDR3 is TGTGCCAGCAGTCCAAGTTGGGGGGACACCGGGGAGCTGTTTTTT. It yields the protein CASSPSWGDTGELFF.

This clonotype has a count of ten or more. V and J are TRBV7-2 and TRBJ1-6; D unresolved. The V end lost 3 bases, the J end lost 13 bases, and 10 bases lay between the germline ends. Germline V gene data show CDR1 as SGHTA and CDR2 as FQGNSA. The length of the CDR3 is 12 residues. CDR3 DNA: TGTGCCAGCAGCTTTTGGGGTCTCCCCCTCCACTTT. This sequence encodes CASSFWGLPLHF.

This clonotype occurred many times. The rearrangement uses TRBV14 and TRBJ1-1; D not resolved. Trimming stripped 2 bases from V and 1 base from J, with 11 bases between. There are 15 residues in the CDR3. Per the germline V gene, CDR1 is SGHDN and CDR2 is FVKESK. The CDR3 is CASSQRHQSNTEAFF. The CDR3 region has the DNA TGTGCCAGCAGCCAAAGGCACCAGTCGAACACTGAAGCTTTCTTT.

The sample holds many counts of this clonotype. The V and J genes are TRBV7-9 and TRBJ2-1, with 14 bases identical to TRBD2. Germline V gene lookup returns CDR1 SEHNR and CDR2 FQNEAQ (reference sequence). V lost 5 bases, J lost 0 bases, and 6 bases stayed unmatched. The CDR3 is 18 amino acids. The CDR3 nucleotides read TGTGCCAGCAGCCCGGGGACTAGCGGGAGTATCTCCTACAATGAGCAGTTCTTC. This encodes CASSPGTSGSISYNEQFF. Filled out from reference TRBV7-9 and TRBJ2-1, the complete variable domain reads DTGVSQNPRHKITKRGQNVTFRCDPISEHNRLYWYRQTLGQGPEFLTYFQNEAQLEKSRLLSDRFSAERPKGSFSTLEIQRTEQGDSAMYLCASSPGTSGSISYNEQFFGPGTRLTVL.

This chain joins TRBV6-1 and TRBJ2-2; 12 nucleotides agree with TRBD2. CDR1 and CDR2 from the germline V gene are MNHNS and SASEGT. V gave up 4 bases and J gave up 4 bases; unmatched junction bases: 7. This CDR3 spans 17 amino acids. The CDR3 bases are TGTGCCAGCAGTGCCCGAGGACTAGCGGGATTCACCGGGGAGCTGTTTTTT. Amino acids: CASSARGLAGFTGELFF.

This clonotype showed up many times. The CDR3 region has the DNA TGTGCCAGCAGTATCGACAGCCTGTCGTCCACTGAAGCTTTCTTT. This gives the protein CASSIDSLSSTEAFF. The chain uses TRBV7-3 and TRBJ1-1; tentatively, D is TRBD1 (5 bases). Trimming shortened V by 6 bases and J by 4 bases, and 18 bases separated the two germline ends. The CDR3 loop spans 15 amino acids. Germline loops: CDR1 SGHTA, CDR2 FQGTGA.

This clonotype has a count of ten or more. The chain employs TRBV19 and TRBJ2-1; 9 bases are a match to TRBD2. The CDR3 contains 14 residues. CDR1 and CDR2 (germline): LNHDA, SQIVND (reference sequence). With 3 bases clipped from V and 8 bases from J, the junction kept 5 bases outside the gene matches. In nucleotides, the CDR3 is TGTGCCAGTAGTATCGGGCGGGGGGGCTATGAGCAGTTCTTC. Amino acid sequence: CASSIGRGGYEQFF.

The chain uses TRBV7-8 and TRBJ2-3; tentatively, D is TRBD2 (5 bases). The CDR3 runs 16 residues. V gave up 5 bases and J gave up 5 bases, with 20 bases separating them. Germline CDR1 SGHVS, CDR2 FQNEAQ. The CDR3 DNA reads TGTGCCAGCAGCCCGCGGGTCCTGGCTAGTGGAGATACGCAGTATTTT. It yields the protein CASSPRVLASGDTQYF.

About this clonotype itself: One base away lies a much larger clone, so this may be a sequencing read error. V gene TRBV24-1 combines with J gene TRBJ2-5; TRBD1 aligns across 9 bases. V was pared by 4 bases and J by 5 bases, with 10 bases of the junction left unmatched. The CDR3 runs to 16 residues. The V gene's germline CDR1 is KGHDR and CDR2 SFDVKD. CDR3 sequence (DNA): TGTGCCACCAGTGACCGACACAGGGGGCTATCGGAGACCCAGTACTTC. It translates to CATSDRHRGLSETQYF.

A note on this clonotype: This clone may be a read error of a much larger clone one base away. Lacking the conserved final phenylalanine or tryptophan, this CDR3 likely reflects a read error. J is TRBJ2-7 and V is TRBV7-6; perhaps D is TRBD1 or TRBD2 (5 bases each). CDR1 is SGHVS, CDR2 FNYEAQ, per germline. V was clipped by 1 base and J by 0 bases, with 10 bases between them. This CDR3 is built from 15 residues. CDR3 loop: CASSLGGRTSYEQYL. The CDR3 nucleotides are TGTGCCAGCAGCTTAGGGGGACGGACCTCCTACGAGCAGTACTTA.

This clonotype came up a few times. V usage is TRBV30 and J usage is TRBJ2-1; possibly TRBD2 for D (5 bases). Germline lookup yields CDR1 GTSNPN and CDR2 SVGIG (reference sequence). The CDR3 consists of 14 residues. Trimming stripped 2 bases from V and 2 bases from J, with 10 bases between. The CDR3 protein is CAWSTRATYNEQFF. The CDR3 nucleotides are TGTGCCTGGAGTACGAGGGCCACCTACAATGAGCAGTTCTTC.

The chain is built from TRBV15 and TRBJ1-5; D is ambiguous. CDR1 and CDR2 from the germline V gene are LNHNV and YYDKDF (reference sequence). This CDR3 contains 15 residues. V dropped 5 bases and J dropped 0 bases, with 11 bases sitting between them. CDR3 in amino acids: CATSSLENSNQPQHF. The CDR3 DNA sequence: TGTGCCACCAGCTCCTTAGAAAATAGCAATCAGCCCCAGCATTTT.

There are many counts of this clonotype. This chain uses TRBV11-2 with TRBJ2-5; 12 bases match TRBD1. The germline V gene has CDR1 SGHAT and CDR2 FQNNGV. The CDR3 is 16 residues long. Unmatched junction bases numbered 8, after V lost 4 bases and J lost 5 bases. CDR3 sequence reads: CASSYLRDRGPETQYF. The CDR3 DNA follows: TGTGCCAGCAGCTACCTCCGGGACAGGGGGCCGGAGACCCAGTACTTC.

The chain uses TRBV28 and TRBJ2-7; D uncertain. The CDR3 is made up of 15 amino acids. CDR1 is MDHEN and CDR2 is SYDVKM in the germline V gene. Between the trimmed V and J ends, which lost 3 bases and 0 bases, there was a span of 12 bases. CDR3 DNA: TGTGCCAGCAGTTTTAGGCAGACGGTCTCCTACGAGCAGTACTTC. Its translation: CASSFRQTVSYEQYF.

There are a few counts of this clonotype. The genes are TRBV7-9 and TRBJ2-7, with unresolved D. Germline V gene sequence: CDR1 SEHNR, CDR2 FQNEAQ (reference sequence). V gave up 0 bases and J gave up 2 bases, with 11 bases separating them. This CDR3 region has 15 residues. The CDR3 region is CASSLAARSPYEQYF. The CDR3 nucleotides are TGTGCCAGCAGCTTAGCCGCAAGGAGCCCCTACGAGCAGTACTTC.

This clonotype came up many times. The chain joins TRBV10-3 to TRBJ2-1, with 7 bases that match TRBD1. Germline V gene sequence: CDR1 ENHRY, CDR2 SYGVKD. The CDR3 has 19 amino acids. Germline trimming cut 3 bases from V and 4 bases from J; bases unmatched to any gene: 18. CDR3 DNA sequence: TGTGCCATCAGTGATCCCACAGGGGACAGACCTGAAAATTACAATGAGCAGTTCTTC. Residues: CAISDPTGDRPENYNEQFF.

This clonotype was found a few times. This sequence joins TRBV7-9 and TRBJ2-1; perhaps D is TRBD1 or TRBD2 (5 bases each). There are 19 residues in the CDR3. Germline assignment: CDR1 SEHNR and CDR2 FQNEAQ (reference sequence). V lost 1 base, J lost 5 bases, and 24 bases lay in between. For the CDR3, the DNA is TGTGCCAGCAGCTTAGTGGGGCCTACGGAGGTTTTATTGCACAATGAGCAGTTCTTC. Translated: CASSLVGPTEVLLHNEQFF.

The sample holds many counts of this clonotype. CDR3 in amino acids: CSARARGRREKLFF. CDR3 coding DNA: TGCAGTGCTAGGGCCAGGGGAAGACGAGAAAAACTGTTTTTT. The chain combines TRBV20-1 with TRBJ1-4; perhaps TRBD1 as D (6 bases). The CDR3 runs 14 residues. In germline, CDR1 is DFQATT, CDR2 SNEGSKA (reference sequence). V lost 3 bases and J lost 8, with 16 bases in between.

This clonotype was observed a handful of times. V and J are TRBV9 and TRBJ1-1, with a weak D call TRBD1 (5 bases). The germline CDR1 and CDR2 sequences are SGDLS and YYNGEE. V was trimmed by 4 bases and J by 2 bases, leaving 18 bases between them. The CDR3 covers 16 residues. CDR3 in amino acids: CASSPESYRTNTEAFF. In DNA form, the CDR3 reads TGTGCCAGCAGCCCCGAGTCCTACAGGACAAACACTGAAGCTTTCTTT.

This clonotype was picked up a small number of times. The chain is built from TRBV5-1 and TRBJ2-2; D unresolved. This CDR3 has 15 amino acids. Trimming took 5 bases from V and 2 from J, leaving 13 bases between them. Germline CDR1 and CDR2: SGHRS and YFSETQ. CDR3 coding DNA: TGCGCCAGCAGTGCACGGACGGGCAACACCGGGGAGCTGTTTTTT. It yields the protein CASSARTGNTGELFF.

This clonotype was counted many times. CDR3 sequence reads: CASSTGTVVSMGGYTF. DNA for the CDR3: TGTGCCAGCAGCACCGGGACAGTCGTCTCCATGGGGGGCTACACCTTC. The chain uses TRBV7-9 and TRBJ1-2, with TRBD1 identical over 7 bases. J was trimmed by 8 bases and V by 5 bases; bases with no gene match: 17. This CDR3 comprises 16 residues. Germline CDR1 and CDR2: SEHNR and FQNEAQ (reference sequence).

This clonotype was found many times. The chain recombines TRBV19 with TRBJ1-1; D is possibly TRBD1 (5 bases). Germline V CDR1 and CDR2: LNHDA, SQIVND (reference sequence). The ends were cut back, 3 bases at V and 1 base at J, with 9 bases in the middle. This CDR3 spans 14 amino acids. The CDR3 region is CASSMGDPNTEAFF. The CDR3 DNA sequence: TGTGCCAGTAGTATGGGGGACCCGAACACTGAAGCTTTCTTT.

This chain uses TRBV5-1 with TRBJ2-7; 8 positions agree with TRBD1. The V segment lost 5 bases and the J segment 5 bases; nucleotides outside the gene matches: 6. The germline gives CDR1 SGHRS, CDR2 YFSETQ. This CDR3 region has 13 residues. The CDR3 DNA sequence: TGCGCCAGCAGTAGACAGGGGTACCACGAGCAGTACTTC. It yields the protein CASSRQGYHEQYF. The full variable domain, in which reference TRBV5-1 and TRBJ2-7 provide the parts outside the CDR3, is KAGVTQTPRYLIKTRGQQVTLSCSPISGHRSVSWYQQTPGQGLQFLFEYFSETQRNKGNFPGRFSGRQFSNSRSEMNVSTLELGDSALYLCASSRQGYHEQYFGPGTRLTVT.

The gene calls are TRBV28 and TRBJ2-7, with 8 bases identical to TRBD1. V shed 10 bases, J shed 5 bases, and the junction held 13 bases outside the gene matches. CDR1 MDHEN and CDR2 SYDVKM come from the germline V gene. CDR3 length: 14 amino acids. The CDR3 spells CANRHRGSFHEQYF. The CDR3 DNA sequence: TGTGCCAACAGACACAGGGGGAGTTTCCACGAGCAGTACTTC.

This clonotype was seen only a few times. The V and J genes are TRBV10-2 and TRBJ2-2; possibly TRBD1 or TRBD2 for D (5 bases each). Germline V gene sequence: CDR1 WSHSY, CDR2 SAAADI. This CDR3 contains 15 residues. The V end lost 2 bases, the J end lost 6 bases, and 13 bases lay between the germline ends. The CDR3 here is CASSETGLRAGELFF. The CDR3 nucleotides are TGCGCCAGCAGTGAGACAGGCCTGAGGGCCGGGGAGCTGTTTTTT.

This clonotype has just a few counts. J is TRBJ2-1 and V is TRBV6-2 or TRBV6-3, with TRBD1 identical over 7 bases. This CDR3 has 13 residues. Germline lookup yields CDR1 MNHEY and CDR2 SVGEGT. V gave up 7 bases and J gave up 6 bases; unmatched junction bases: 6. The CDR3 nucleotides read TGTGCCAGCATCTCGGACAGGCTCAATGAGCAGTTCTTC. Translation: CASISDRLNEQFF.

In its sample, this clonotype was seen many times. Here the CDR3 reads CASSQGGQSSYNEQFF. The CDR3 DNA is TGTGCCAGCAGCCAAGGGGGACAGAGCTCCTACAATGAGCAGTTCTTC. This sequence joins TRBV4-2 and TRBJ2-1; 7 bases are a match to TRBD1. V shed 1 base, J shed 0 bases, and the junction held 3 bases outside the gene matches. Germline V lookup: CDR1 LGHNA, CDR2 YNFKEQ. The CDR3 runs 16 residues.

This clonotype was observed a few times. The chain has TRBV12-5 and TRBJ2-7; D uncertain. The CDR3 is 14 amino acids. Germline CDR1 is LGHNT and CDR2 is FRNRAP. V was shortened by 5 bases and J by 5 bases, with 16 bases between the two germline ends. CDR3 nucleotides: TGTGCTAGTGGTCCGAATTATCTTGCACACGAGCAGTACTTC. Its translation is CASGPNYLAHEQYF.